Given below is one T cell receptor beta chain in context. The target antigen is unknown. This CDR3 spans 13 amino acids. Trimming shortened V by 4 bases and J by 8 bases, and 13 bases separated the two germline ends. Germline-derived CDR1 and CDR2 are LNHDA and SQIVND (reference sequence). These data are taken from a study of PD-1 blockade in classical Hodgkin lymphoma. Regarding the study as a whole: At C4D1, TCR diversity had climbed significantly for CD4+ cells, though not for CD8+ cells.

All the patients suffered relapse after autologous stem cell transplantation, and brentuximab vedotin exposure differed. Assay used: immunoSEQ multiplex PCR; TCRdb lists only in-frame clones, some missing. The sample includes roughly 92,000 clones, around 90% seen only once; the top ten take roughly 3%. The material sequenced was peripheral blood mononuclear cells (PBMCs), taken at baseline. This TCR came from a human donor with classical Hodgkin lymphoma. This chain uses TRBV19 with TRBJ2-3; tentatively, D is TRBD2 (6 bases). CDR3 bases: TGTGCCAGTAGTAACCGCGCCGGGGGTACGCAGTATTTT. It translates to CASSNRAGGTQYF.